One sample yielded the 5 T cell receptor beta chains listed below, sequenced in a study of blood T cell repertoires in COVID-19 (dated by TCRdb to 2020 to 2022). The library was prepared using the immunoSEQ multiplex PCR assay. Drawn from immuneACCESS, this table holds only the in-frame rearrangements with V and J called that TCRdb kept. Clones are partly lost; checked studies trace under half to an unresolved V gene and leave the rest unexplained. The sample records around 100,000 clones, just over 85% of which are singletons. The ten most abundant clones make up about 4.6% of the sample. The sample was peripheral blood. The source of these receptors is a human donor in a cohort sampled during active COVID-19.

The chain employs TRBV18 and TRBJ2-2; weak D call: TRBD1 (5 bases). CDR3 length equals 15 residues. Germline V gene lookup returns CDR1 KGHSH and CDR2 LQKENI. V lost 4 bases, J lost 1 base, and 10 bases lay in between. The CDR3 loop reads CASSLRTGNTGELFF. In nucleotides, the CDR3 is TGTGCCAGCTCACTACGTACAGGGAACACCGGGGAGCTGTTTTTT.

The chain couples TRBV5-1 to TRBJ2-1, with D unclear. The CDR3 runs 15 residues. The ends were cut back, 4 bases at V and 0 bases at J, with 11 bases in the middle. The germline V gene encodes CDR1 SGHRS and CDR2 YFSETQ. CDR3 amino acids: CASSNPPSSYNEQFF. CDR3 in DNA: TGCGCCAGCAGCAACCCCCCTAGCTCCTACAATGAGCAGTTCTTC.

The chain combines TRBV5-4 with TRBJ2-7, with D perhaps matching TRBD2 (5 bases). Per germline, CDR1 SGHNT and CDR2 YYREEE (reference sequence). V was pared by 3 bases and J by 9 bases, with 16 bases between. The CDR3 is 13 residues long. CDR3 nucleotides: TGTGCCAGCAGCTCGTCTCGGGAAACGAGGCAGTACTTC. This encodes CASSSSRETRQYF.

J is TRBJ1-3 and V is TRBV9; D is possibly TRBD1 (5 bases). In germline, CDR1 is SGDLS, CDR2 YYNGEE. The CDR3 totals 15 residues. V was cut by 3 bases and J by 2 bases, with 12 bases left in between. CDR3 sequence (DNA): TGTGCCAGCAGCGCCTTGGGGACTGCTGGAAACACCATATATTTT. Translated, it gives CASSALGTAGNTIYF. Full variable domain (remainder filled in from reference TRBV9 and TRBJ1-3): DSGVTQTPKHLITATGQRVTLRCSPRSGDLSVYWYQQSLDQGLQFLIQYYNGEERAKGNILERFSAQQFPDLHSELNLSSLELGDSALYFCASSALGTAGNTIYFGEGSWLTVV.

This rearrangement joins TRBV15 to TRBJ2-1; perhaps TRBD1 as D (5 bases). This CDR3 spans 14 amino acids. Germline V gives CDR1 LNHNV, CDR2 YYDKDF (reference sequence). V shed 1 base and J shed 8 bases, with 12 bases lying between them. This CDR3 is CATSRAKTGDEQFF. The CDR3 DNA reads as TGTGCCACCAGCAGAGCTAAAACAGGCGATGAGCAGTTCTTC.